A single sample is the source of the 17 T cell receptor beta chains below, sequenced in a study of cytomegalovirus exposure and HLA in healthy donors. With 60 Vbeta and 13 Jbeta primers, the PCR was carried out. Produced via immunoSEQ multiplex PCR; TCRdb's table is partial and in-frame only. The sample records 100,000 to 150,000 clones, 81% being singletons. Sequencing was carried out using PBMCs. These receptors were collected from a man between 18 and 35 years old in good health and CMV-seronegative.

The chain links TRBV19 to TRBJ2-1; 7 positions match TRBD1. Germline trimming cut 7 bases from V and 7 bases from J; bases unmatched to any gene: 7. The CDR3 is made up of 13 amino acids. From germline, CDR1 is LNHDA and CDR2 SQIVND (reference sequence). CDR3 sequence reads: CASTGTAFNEQFF. The CDR3 DNA reads TGTGCCAGTACCGGGACAGCGTTTAATGAGCAGTTCTTC.

The chain has TRBV23-1 and TRBJ1-2, with a tentative D call TRBD1 (6 bases). TRBV23-1 is an ORF for which the function is uncertain. Trimming pared 6 bases from V and 5 bases from J, leaving 22 bases between. The CDR3 is 16 amino acids. CDR3 residues: CASSRRKTGTPYGYTF. The CDR3 DNA is TGCGCCAGCAGCCGACGAAAAACCGGGACACCTTATGGCTACACCTTC.

The rearrangement joins TRBV5-1 to TRBJ1-6; D perhaps matches TRBD1 (6 bases). CDR3 length: 15 amino acids. Germline V CDR1 and CDR2: SGHRS, YFSETQ. V lost 2 bases to trimming and J lost 9 bases, with 15 bases between them. The CDR3 nucleotides are TGCGCCAGCAGCTTCGGACAGCCCGAGGTTTCACCCCTCCACTTT. It codes for CASSFGQPEVSPLHF.

This clone is a singleton in its sample. V gene TRBV10-3 combines with J gene TRBJ1-2, with 7 bases matching TRBD1. V trimming: 5 bases; J trimming: 8 bases; junction bases outside the gene matches: 11. CDR1 and CDR2 (germline): ENHRY, SYGVKD. The CDR3 has 14 amino acids. CDR3 DNA: TGTGCCATCAGTCCGACAGGGCTCTCGAAAGGCTACACCTTC. Its protein is CAISPTGLSKGYTF.

The CDR3 is CASSARTANYGYTF. CDR3 DNA sequence: TGTGCCAGCAGTGCGCGGACAGCTAACTATGGCTACACCTTC. The rearrangement links TRBV6-1 to TRBJ1-2; maybe TRBD1 (6 bases). Germline loops: CDR1 MNHNS, CDR2 SASEGT. The V and J ends lost 4 bases and 0 bases respectively, with 9 bases between them. The CDR3 length is 14 residues.

This clone appeared once. The rearrangement joins TRBV6-5 to TRBJ1-3; D remains ambiguous. This CDR3 is 14 amino acids long. Germline CDR1 is MNHEY and CDR2 is SVGAGI. Trimming shortened V by 6 bases and J by 4 bases, and 13 bases separated the two germline ends. Here the CDR3 DNA reads TGTGCCAGCAGAATAACAGCGGGCGGAAACACCATATATTTT. It is translated as CASRITAGGNTIYF.

V and J are TRBV10-3 and TRBJ2-1, with 8 bases matching TRBD2. This CDR3 spans 15 amino acids. Germline-derived CDR1 and CDR2 are ENHRY and SYGVKD. V gave up 6 bases and J gave up 2 bases; unmatched junction bases: 6. Here the CDR3 reads CAISPSGGPYNEQFF. CDR3 DNA: TGTGCCATCAGCCCGAGCGGGGGCCCCTACAATGAGCAGTTCTTC.

This clone was seen just once. The chain uses TRBV5-1 and TRBJ2-3; the D gene is possibly TRBD1 (5 bases). The CDR3 is 14 amino acids. CDR1 and CDR2 from the germline V gene are SGHRS and YFSETQ. The ends were cut back, 3 bases at V and 7 bases at J, with 15 bases in the middle. The CDR3 region is CASSSGPGGNTQYF. The CDR3 region has the DNA TGCGCCAGCAGCTCAGGGCCCGGTGGTAATACGCAGTATTTT.

The V call is TRBV6-1, the J call TRBJ1-1; unclear D gene. V lost 2 bases and J 0 bases, leaving 7 bases between the germline ends. The CDR3 has 14 amino acids. Germline V CDR1 and CDR2: MNHNS, SASEGT. The CDR3 DNA sequence: TGTGCCAGCAGTGAAAACAATATGAACACTGAAGCTTTCTTT. It yields the protein CASSENNMNTEAFF.

This sequence joins TRBV5-4 and TRBJ2-7, with 9 bases matching TRBD1. In germline, CDR1 is SGHNT, CDR2 YYREEE (reference sequence). V trimming: 0 bases; J trimming: 2 bases; junction bases outside the gene matches: 6. This CDR3 is built from 16 residues. CDR3 DNA: TGTGCCAGCAGCTTGGGGGGACAGGGCCCCCCCTACGAGCAGTACTTC. As protein: CASSLGGQGPPYEQYF. Using reference TRBV5-4 and TRBJ2-7 for the parts outside the CDR3, the full variable domain is ETGVTQSPTHLIKTRGQQVTLRCSSQSGHNTVSWYQQALGQGPQFIFQYYREEENGRGNFPPRFSGLQFPNYSSELNVNALELDDSALYLCASSLGGQGPPYEQYFGPGTRLTVT.

This clone turned up a few times. V usage is TRBV7-3 and J usage is TRBJ2-2; perhaps TRBD2 as D (7 bases). The germline gives CDR1 SGHTA, CDR2 FQGTGA. Trimming left V 4 bases short and J 2 bases short, with 11 bases between. There are 15 residues in the CDR3. The CDR3 DNA follows: TGTGCCAGCAGCTCTGGGGGGGCTAACACCGGGGAGCTGTTTTTT. This codes for CASSSGGANTGELFF.

The rearrangement joins TRBV7-9 to TRBJ2-5; tentative D call: TRBD2 (6 bases). The CDR3 contains 13 residues. CDR1 and CDR2 (germline): SEHNR, FQNEAQ (reference sequence). Deletions cut 2 bases from V and 5 bases from J, with 9 bases between. The CDR3 DNA follows: TGTGCCAGCAGCTTATATGGGGGGGAGACCCAGTACTTC. This codes for CASSLYGGETQYF.

The chain combines TRBV29-1 with TRBJ1-2; possible D gene TRBD1, 6 bases. Germline V CDR1 and CDR2: SQVTM, ANQGSEA. V lost 6 bases and J 2 bases, leaving 16 bases between the germline ends. CDR3 length: 14 residues. The CDR3, as DNA: TGCAGCGTCCAATTCAGGGGTTCGAACTATGGCTACACCTTC. It encodes CSVQFRGSNYGYTF.

The J gene is TRBJ1-6, the V gene TRBV6-6, with D hard to call. This CDR3 contains 16 residues. Germline V gene sequence: CDR1 MNHNY, CDR2 SVGAGI (reference sequence). Deletions cut 2 bases from V and 0 bases from J, with 8 bases between. CDR3 nucleotide sequence: TGTGCCAGCAGTTACGACGGGATCTCCTATAATTCACCCCTCCACTTT. This codes for CASSYDGISYNSPLHF.

The chain employs TRBV15 and TRBJ1-1, with 8 bases that match TRBD1. V dropped 3 bases and J dropped 5; count of bases not matched to a gene: 11. This CDR3 comprises 16 residues. CDR1 LNHNV and CDR2 YYDKDF come from the germline V gene (reference sequence). The CDR3 loop is CATSSLPGGWNTEAFF. CDR3 sequence (DNA): TGTGCCACCAGCAGTTTACCAGGGGGCTGGAATACTGAAGCTTTCTTT.

The gene calls are TRBV27 and TRBJ2-3, with TRBD1 matching over 7 bases. The V gene end was trimmed by 5 bases and the J gene end by 1 base; junction bases not matched to a gene: 15. The CDR3 contains 18 residues. CDR1 MNHEY and CDR2 SMNVEV come from the germline V gene (reference sequence). As DNA, the CDR3 is TGTGCCAGCAGTCCCCAGAGCCCGACAGGGCCCGGCACAGATACGCAGTATTTT. It translates to CASSPQSPTGPGTDTQYF.

The chain recombines TRBV27 with TRBJ1-2; TRBD1 aligns across 10 bases. This CDR3 is built from 18 residues. V lost 1 base to trimming and J lost 2 bases; unmatched junction nucleotides: 10. Germline values: CDR1 MNHEY, CDR2 SMNVEV (reference sequence). The CDR3 sequence is CASSLFWDRGLRNYGYTF. For the CDR3, the DNA is TGTGCCAGCAGTTTATTCTGGGACAGGGGTTTGAGAAACTATGGCTACACCTTC.